This is a list of T cell receptor beta chains from one sample in a study of metastatic and nonmetastatic thyroid tumors. TCRdb re-called clones via MiXCR from the PCR reads. Altogether approximately 35,000 clones are present, 30% to 40% being singletons, with the ten largest covering about 16%. Specimen: tumor tissue. These receptors were collected from a female donor with papillary thyroid cancer or a benign thyroid nodule (not recorded which). Some clones in this sample may be carry-over from other donors' samples. Each CDR3 is given with its conserved first and last residue. A D gene is named only where the DNA matches it firmly. Only part of the rows carry a size: once, few, many, or a class if the clone is expanded.

j_call clone_size v_call d_call cdr3_aa cdr3_nt
TRBJ2-3 many TRBV7-2 - CASSLTGMGDTQYF TGTGCCAGCAGCTTAACAGGGATGGGGGATACGCAGTATTTT
TRBJ2-7 once TRBV4-1 - CASSQISIAEQYF TGCGCCAGCAGCCAAATATCAATAGCGGAGCAGTACTTC
TRBJ1-6 once TRBV6-7 - CASSYALPAGPSSYNSPLHF TGTGCCAGCAGTTACGCGCTGCCCGCCGGGCCTAGCTCCTATAATTCACCCCTCCACTTT
TRBJ2-7 - TRBV5-1 TRBD2 CASSLLASGRRQYF TGCGCCAGCAGCTTGTTGGCTAGCGGGAGGAGACAGTACTTC
TRBJ1-1 - TRBV2 - CASSKNTEAFF TGTGCCAGCAGTAAGAACACTGAAGCTTTCTTT
TRBJ1-5 - TRBV20-1 - CSATDGGSNQPQHF TGCAGTGCTACGGACGGAGGGAGCAATCAGCCCCAGCATTTT
TRBJ2-2 - TRBV28 - CASSTRWKNTGELFF TGTGCCAGCAGTACACGGTGGAAGAACACCGGGGAGCTGTTTTTT
TRBJ1-1 few TRBV19 - CASSLNTANTEAFF TGTGCCAGTAGCCTAAATACAGCGAACACTGAAGCTTTCTTT
TRBJ2-1 few TRBV6-6 - CASSYGGTYNEQFF TGTGCCAGCAGTTACGGGGGAACCTACAATGAGCAGTTCTTC
TRBJ1-2 few TRBV5-4 TRBD1 CASSLEARGTYGYTF TGTGCCAGCAGCTTAGAGGCCAGGGGGACCTATGGCTACACCTTC
TRBJ1-2 few TRBV27 - CASSPKGNYGYTF TGTGCCAGCAGTCCTAAGGGTAACTATGGCTACACCTTC
TRBJ1-2 - TRBV6-1 TRBD1 CASSRKTGDSYGYTF TGTGCCAGCAGTCGCAAGACAGGGGACAGCTATGGCTACACCTTC
TRBJ2-2 few TRBV12-3/TRBV12-4 TRBD1 CASSLDRGGGELFF TGTGCCAGCAGTCTGGACAGGGGCGGCGGGGAGCTGTTTTTT
TRBJ2-5 once TRBV6-5 TRBD2 CASSSLNALTSGSQETQYF TGTGCCAGCAGTTCCTTGAATGCCCTGACTAGCGGGAGTCAAGAGACCCAGTACTTC
TRBJ2-6 few TRBV6-1 TRBD1 CASSEWGRGLGGFNVLTF TGTGCCAGCAGTGAATGGGGCAGGGGGCTAGGTGGGTTCAACGTCCTGACTTTC
TRBJ1-2 medium-sized TRBV7-9 - CASSSDSAPDYGYTF TGTGCCAGCAGCTCCGACAGCGCCCCTGACTATGGCTACACCTTC